Listed below are T cell receptor beta chains from one sample, sequenced in a study of neurological immune-mediated disorders. MiXCR, applied by TCRdb to the 5' RACE reads, yields one record per CDR3 protein. The sample yields some 47,000 distinct CDR3 sequences, roughly 15% seen once. Material: PBMCs. The receptors were gathered from a man between 60 and 70 years old in good health. Both conserved end residues are part of each CDR3.

cdr3_aa | j_call | v_call
CASSWEESSPFF | TRBJ1-4 | TRBV2
CAIREDTDTDTQYF | TRBJ2-3 | TRBV10-3
CASSRAPGTYNEQFF | TRBJ2-1 | TRBV5-1
CASSSPWGVNEQFF | TRBJ2-1 | TRBV6-2/TRBV6-3
CASSLSLSGLAGLYEQYF | TRBJ2-7 | TRBV19
CASSPGLAFGTQYF | TRBJ2-3 | TRBV5-1
CASSLYRGQDSPLHF | TRBJ1-6 | TRBV27
CASSLGGTAGELFF | TRBJ2-2 | TRBV5-1
CSVEPGQGAFSEQFF | TRBJ2-1 | TRBV29-1
CASNPGAGIYNEQFF | TRBJ2-1 | TRBV12-3/TRBV12-4
CSASDRAGETQYF | TRBJ2-5 | TRBV20-1
CASSFLAGDITGELFF | TRBJ2-2 | TRBV7-8
CASTSDRQEYF | TRBJ2-7 | TRBV28
CASSLVAGQRNTEAFF | TRBJ1-1 | TRBV5-1
CASSLELSTDTQYF | TRBJ2-3 | TRBV11-2
CASSYSGTGGGNTEAFF | TRBJ1-1 | TRBV6-6
CASSYSSADTQYF | TRBJ2-3 | TRBV6-6
CASSANPYQASSYEQYF | TRBJ2-7 | TRBV5-1
CASSVGGGAGYGYTF | TRBJ1-2 | TRBV7-2
CASSYAQSRGGAYGYTF | TRBJ1-2 | TRBV6-5
CASSPPGLNNEQFF | TRBJ2-1 | TRBV11-3
CASSPGLAGGWTDTQYF | TRBJ2-3 | TRBV7-9
CASSLDSVNTEAFF | TRBJ1-1 | TRBV7-2
CASSLESGTGEKLFF | TRBJ1-4 | TRBV5-1
CASSLSDTQYF | TRBJ2-3 | TRBV12-3/TRBV12-4
CSGTGGKSGELFF | TRBJ2-2 | TRBV20-1
CASTLGTRNEKLFF | TRBJ1-4 | TRBV28
CASLDFYDRTEAFF | TRBJ1-1 | TRBV5-6
CASSLLGGTYEQYF | TRBJ2-7 | TRBV27
CASSQDRGRATYEQYF | TRBJ2-7 | TRBV4-3
CASKWTANTGELFF | TRBJ2-2 | TRBV3-1
CASSQFGQGAHEQFF | TRBJ2-1 | TRBV14
CASSLGGMNNEQFF | TRBJ2-1 | TRBV7-2
CASSSHNSGTEAFF | TRBJ1-1 | TRBV7-9
CASSLFGQHTDTQYF | TRBJ2-3 | TRBV7-2
CASSLSLGQSSYEQYF | TRBJ2-7 | TRBV7-2
CASSGKASGSETQYF | TRBJ2-5 | TRBV5-1
CASTEKAAFRPQHF | TRBJ1-5 | TRBV28
CASSLRSGRAGDTQYF | TRBJ2-3 | TRBV7-2
CATRTGSYDYGYTF | TRBJ1-2 | TRBV10-3
CASSLKGGGELFF | TRBJ2-2 | TRBV28
CASSQAPGTSYNEQFF | TRBJ2-1 | TRBV4-2
CASSSSRGASGANVLTF | TRBJ2-6 | TRBV18
CASSLGSVNTGELFF | TRBJ2-2 | TRBV5-1
CSVDEANYGYTF | TRBJ1-2 | TRBV29-1
CASSLIRASTDTQYF | TRBJ2-3 | TRBV7-2
CASSQTVGISGANVLTF | TRBJ2-6 | TRBV7-6
CSARTGLPGSYNEQFF | TRBJ2-1 | TRBV20-1
CASSLGGSEKLEAFF | TRBJ1-1 | TRBV5-1
CASSSQPPGPFAGNTIYF | TRBJ1-3 | TRBV11-1
CSVSRSRANTGELFF | TRBJ2-2 | TRBV29-1
CASSPRTGAETQYF | TRBJ2-5 | TRBV5-1
CASSLNVGAEGTQYF | TRBJ2-5 | TRBV7-3
CASRGLDYNEQFF | TRBJ2-1 | TRBV5-1
CSARRARDGRAGNEQFF | TRBJ2-1 | TRBV20-1
CASSFSGTSGRGYEQYF | TRBJ2-7 | TRBV7-2
CASSPWGVGTDTQYF | TRBJ2-3 | TRBV3-1
CASSLVGRRGASDEQYF | TRBJ2-7 | TRBV5-1